This T cell receptor (beta chain) was recorded in a study of blood T cell repertoires in COVID-19. Across the whole study: T cells, B-cell-depleted T cells, or PBMCs supplied cDNA or gDNA.

Clinical histories supplied by participants themselves formed the basis of cohort assignment. Germline V gene data show CDR1 as MDHEN and CDR2 as SYDVKM. V lost 7 bases to trimming and J lost 7 bases, with 19 bases between them. The length of the CDR3 is 14 residues. In the original workflow: Amplifying reference gene primers gave estimates of nucleated cell counts. Some clones are missing from TCRdb's copy, which holds only in-frame ones; the method was immunoSEQ multiplex PCR. Clone size and V and J calls were adopted from that table, with D and trimming inferred from the DNA. This sample has under 200,000 clones, with over 75% found just once.

The receptor was derived from a woman between 18 and 30 years old who had recovered from COVID-19. Sequencing was carried out using PBMCs or T cells enriched from blood (not recorded which). The chain uses TRBV28 and TRBJ1-2; D gene uncertain. The CDR3 nucleotides are TGTGCCAGCACCTCCTTCTCTCGCGTTATTGGCTACACCTTC. It encodes CASTSFSRVIGYTF.